These 14 T cell receptor beta chains were all obtained from the same sample, sequenced in a study of T cell repertoires in cytomegalovirus infection. The antigens of these receptors remain unknown. MiXCR, run by TCRdb on the reads, gives a single entry per CDR3 protein. The data contain about 500,000 distinct CDR3 sequences, 30% to 40% of them singletons. Sequenced here: cultured PBMCs, sampled from culture after CMV antigen stimulation. The receptors were sampled from a human donor in good health (CMV status not recorded). Some clones in this sample may be carry-over from other donors' samples.

This clonotype showed up just a few times. The rearrangement joins TRBV6-2 or TRBV6-3 to TRBJ2-3; 9 positions match TRBD2. The CDR3 has 14 amino acids. V was pared by 7 bases and J by 4 bases, with 6 bases of the junction left unmatched. CDR1 and CDR2 (germline): MNHEY, SVGEGT. The CDR3 spells CASTREGLPDTQYF. CDR3 nucleotide sequence: TGTGCCAGCACGCGGGAGGGCCTCCCAGATACGCAGTATTTT.

The DNA for the CDR3 is TGTGCCAGCAGCTTAGAAATCGTCGGGAGGGCCAGAGACATTCAGTACTTC. This gives the protein CASSLEIVGRARDIQYF. This chain connects TRBV7-9 to TRBJ2-4; the match to TRBD2 covers 8 bases. V gave up 1 base and J gave up 8 bases; unmatched junction bases: 13. Looked up from germline, CDR1 is SEHNR and CDR2 is FQNEAQ (reference sequence). There are 17 residues in the CDR3.

J is TRBJ2-1 and V is TRBV12-3 or TRBV12-4, with 10 bases lining up with TRBD2. The CDR3 is 15 amino acids. V trimming: 6 bases; J trimming: 4 bases; junction bases outside the gene matches: 6. The CDR3, as DNA: TGTGCCAGCAGACCTACTAGCGGGGAATACAATGAGCAGTTCTTC. Encoded protein: CASRPTSGEYNEQFF.

Many counts were recorded for this clonotype. V gene TRBV7-8 combines with J gene TRBJ2-5; 7 positions match TRBD2. This CDR3 spans 14 amino acids. The germline V gene has CDR1 SGHVS and CDR2 FQNEAQ. V was clipped by 7 bases and J by 1 base; unmatched bases: 6. CDR3 nucleotides: TGTGCCAGCACGGGAGGCGGGAGCCAAGAGACCCAGTACTTC. It is translated as CASTGGGSQETQYF.

This clonotype turned up a few times. The V call is TRBV19, the J call TRBJ1-5, with 9 positions matching TRBD1. Germline CDR1 and CDR2: LNHDA and SQIVND (reference sequence). V lost 6 bases and J lost 5; bases outside the gene matches: 20. The CDR3 runs 19 residues. Here the CDR3 reads CASRDRDREEKGSDQPQHF. The CDR3 DNA is TGTGCCAGTAGAGACCGGGACAGGGAGGAAAAAGGGTCGGATCAGCCCCAGCATTTT.

Only one count was recorded for this clonotype. The chain uses TRBV19 and TRBJ2-1; TRBD2 agrees at 14 bases. This CDR3 has 15 residues. J was trimmed by 7 bases and V by 6 bases; bases with no gene match: 5. Germline CDR1 and CDR2: LNHDA and SQIVND (reference sequence). Written as DNA, the CDR3 is TGTGCCAGTAGGGGACTAGCGGGGGAATTGAATGAGCAGTTCTTC. The encoded protein is CASRGLAGELNEQFF. The full variable domain, its missing parts supplied by reference TRBV19 and TRBJ2-1, is DGGITQSPKYLFRKEGQNVTLSCEQNLNHDAMYWYRQDPGQGLRLIYYSQIVNDFQKGDIAEGYSVSREKKESFPLTVTSAQKNPTAFYLCASRGLAGELNEQFFGPGTRLTVL.

The J gene is TRBJ2-1, the V gene TRBV9; 8 nucleotides match TRBD1. V shed 3 bases, J shed 3 bases, and the junction held 5 bases outside the gene matches. The CDR3 runs 15 residues. Germline values: CDR1 SGDLS, CDR2 YYNGEE. The CDR3, as DNA: TGTGCCAGCAGCGCCGGGACAGGAGACTACAATGAGCAGTTCTTC. It is translated as CASSAGTGDYNEQFF.

This rearrangement joins TRBV3-1 to TRBJ2-3; tentative D call: TRBD1 (7 bases). The CDR3 is made up of 14 amino acids. V dropped 5 bases and J dropped 3 bases, with 12 bases sitting between them. The germline V gene encodes CDR1 LGHDT and CDR2 YNNKEL (reference sequence). CDR3 nucleotides: TGTGCCAGCAGCTGGGCAGGGGGGACAGATACGCAGTATTTT. It yields the protein CASSWAGGTDTQYF.

This clonotype came up a few times. The rearrangement uses TRBV6-5 and TRBJ2-6; D uncertain. V lost 6 bases and J lost 5, with 11 bases in between. Germline assignment: CDR1 MNHEY and CDR2 SVGAGI. The CDR3 covers 14 residues. The chain's CDR3 is CASRFSSRANVLTF. The CDR3, as DNA: TGTGCCAGCAGATTCAGTTCACGGGCCAACGTCCTGACTTTC.

This clonotype was recorded at least ten times. The chain links TRBV5-4 to TRBJ1-2, with D perhaps matching TRBD1 (5 bases). Germline lookup yields CDR1 SGHNT and CDR2 YYREEE (reference sequence). CDR3 length equals 13 residues. Trimming removed 3 bases at V and 5 bases at J, with 11 bases between. CDR3 protein: CASSSGSRYGYTF. CDR3 coding DNA: TGTGCCAGCAGCTCAGGGTCACGTTATGGCTACACCTTC.

The J gene is TRBJ2-2, the V gene TRBV6-5; D tentatively fits TRBD1 or TRBD2 (5 bases each). Germline V gives CDR1 MNHEY, CDR2 SVGAGI. The CDR3 has 17 amino acids. V was cut by 2 bases and J by 1 base, with 14 bases left in between. The CDR3 region is CASSYGGGPVNTGELFF. The DNA for the CDR3 is TGTGCCAGCAGTTACGGTGGGGGACCAGTGAACACCGGGGAGCTGTTTTTT.

The chain links TRBV5-1 to TRBJ1-1, with D possibly TRBD1 on 6 matching bases. Germline CDR1 and CDR2: SGHRS and YFSETQ. The CDR3 extends over 15 amino acids. V shed 0 bases and J shed 9 bases, with 18 bases lying between them. The CDR3 loop is CASSLVGGPVPKAFF. Written as DNA, the CDR3 is TGCGCCAGCAGCTTGGTGGGGGGCCCTGTACCTAAAGCTTTCTTT.

The gene calls are TRBV20-1 and TRBJ1-1, with TRBD1 matching over 8 bases. CDR3 length equals 15 residues. Germline V gene lookup returns CDR1 DFQATT and CDR2 SNEGSKA (reference sequence). J was trimmed by 3 bases and V by 2 bases; bases with no gene match: 8. CDR3: CSARSGQGSYTEAFF. The CDR3 DNA is TGCAGTGCTAGATCTGGACAGGGCTCGTACACTGAAGCTTTCTTT.

The chain carries TRBV12-3 or TRBV12-4 and TRBJ1-6; TRBD1 agrees at 9 bases. The CDR3 sequence is 17 residues long. V trimming: 3 bases; J trimming: 1 base; junction bases outside the gene matches: 4. Here the CDR3 DNA reads TGTGCCAGCAGTTTTGGGGACAGGGCTTCCTATAATTCACCCCTCCACTTT. This encodes CASSFGDRASYNSPLHF.